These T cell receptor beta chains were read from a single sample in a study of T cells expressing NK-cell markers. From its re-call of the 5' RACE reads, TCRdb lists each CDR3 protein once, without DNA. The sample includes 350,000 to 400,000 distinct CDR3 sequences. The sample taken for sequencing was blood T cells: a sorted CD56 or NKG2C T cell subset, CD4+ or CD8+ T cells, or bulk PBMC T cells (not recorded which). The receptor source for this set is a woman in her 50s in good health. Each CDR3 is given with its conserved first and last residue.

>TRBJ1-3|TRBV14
CASSQDLVSGNTIYF
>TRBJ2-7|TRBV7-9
CASSLGAGGDGYEQYF
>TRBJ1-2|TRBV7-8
CASSSEHRGGSYGYTF
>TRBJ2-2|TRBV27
CASCGTSGFTGELFF
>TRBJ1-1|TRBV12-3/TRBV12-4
CASRSAGVNTEAFF
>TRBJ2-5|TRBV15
CATRRDGETQYF
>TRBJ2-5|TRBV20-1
CSPGGGKYQETQYF
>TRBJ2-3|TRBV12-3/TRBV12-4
CASRTNRDRVDTQYF
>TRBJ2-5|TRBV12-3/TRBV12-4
CASSLVGLAQETQYF
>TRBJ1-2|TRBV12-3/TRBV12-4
CASSPWGQGVGYTF
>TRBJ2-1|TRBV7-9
CASSLPPRGTYNEQFF
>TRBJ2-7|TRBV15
CATSTDRGLDEQYF
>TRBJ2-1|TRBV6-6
CASSTTTSSYNEQFF
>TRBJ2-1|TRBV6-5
CASSLTGSSYNEQFF
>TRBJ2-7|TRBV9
CASSVEGSSGIYEQYF
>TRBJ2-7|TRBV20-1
CSARGIGTGPHEQYF
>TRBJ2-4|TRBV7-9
CASSSAIPSGIQYF
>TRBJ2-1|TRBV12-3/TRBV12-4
CASSPGGTSKQFF
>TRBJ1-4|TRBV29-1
CSVVDRSSNEKLFF
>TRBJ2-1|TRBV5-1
CASSYAGRDRGEQFF
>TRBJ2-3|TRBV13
CASSKGTSGSTDTQYF
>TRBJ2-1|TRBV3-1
CASSWTSGNNEQFF
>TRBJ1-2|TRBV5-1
CASADGGFGYTF
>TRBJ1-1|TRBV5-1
CATRGTNTEAFF
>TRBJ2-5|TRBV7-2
CASSFRRSGRLETQYF
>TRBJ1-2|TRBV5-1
CASSLDSVYGYTF
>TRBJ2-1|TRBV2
CASEGLAGGTYINEQFF
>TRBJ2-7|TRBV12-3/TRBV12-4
CASSSRRITYEQYF
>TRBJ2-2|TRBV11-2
CASSLALAGSFGELFF
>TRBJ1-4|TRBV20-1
CSATGGTNEKLFF
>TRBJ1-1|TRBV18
CASSQVGQGANEAFF
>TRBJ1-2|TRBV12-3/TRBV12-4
CASSLGGDSGYTF
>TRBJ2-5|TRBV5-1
CASSGSGETQYF
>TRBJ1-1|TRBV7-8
CARTQGEGVNTEAFF
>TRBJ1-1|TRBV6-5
CASSRQGMNTEAFF
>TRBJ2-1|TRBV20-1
CSATGRSNNEQFF
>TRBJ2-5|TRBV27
CASSPPGQSKYQETQYF
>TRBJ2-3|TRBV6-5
CATRGGSTDTQYF
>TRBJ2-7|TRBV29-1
CSARPGRDEQYF
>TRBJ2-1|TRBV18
CASSPPGAGGHRDNEQFF
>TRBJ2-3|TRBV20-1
CSARGSTSGSTDTQYF
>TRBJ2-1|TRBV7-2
CASSSPVGGPFDEQFF
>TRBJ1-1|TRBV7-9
CASSSFGEVNTEAFF
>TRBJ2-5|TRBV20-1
CSARDPGTSGRAETQYF
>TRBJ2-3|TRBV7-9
CASSLGEQGITDTQYF
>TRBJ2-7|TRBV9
CASSAAGSSTYEQYF
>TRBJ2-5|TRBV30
CAWTDRETQYF
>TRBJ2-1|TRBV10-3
CAISERASGSSYNEQFF